These T cell receptor beta chains were read from a single sample in a study of T cell responses to AZD1222 COVID-19 vaccine. Clones were sequenced by immunoSEQ multiplex PCR, and TCRdb holds only the in-frame ones, with some missing. This sample has fewer than 150,000 clones, with 80% to 90% found just once. The input for sequencing was peripheral blood, taken 28 days after the second AZD1222 dose. The receptor source for this set is an adult who received the AZD1222 COVID-19 vaccine. The CDR3 runs from the conserved cysteine through the conserved F or W. Each record gives: CDR3 protein, CDR3 DNA, clone size, V gene, J gene, D gene. A D gene is named only where the DNA matches it firmly. Some rows mark clone size as missing; the rest say once, few, many or name a class of expanded clone.

CAWRTSGANVLTF	TGTGCCTGGAGGACTTCTGGGGCCAACGTCCTGACTTTC	-	TRBV30	TRBJ2-6	-
CASSPLKGYRNSPLHF	TGTGCCAGCTCACCACTAAAAGGGTATCGTAATTCACCCCTCCACTTT	-	TRBV18	TRBJ1-6	-
CASSLTGREKLFF	TGTGCCAGCAGCCTGACAGGGAGGGAAAAACTGTTTTTT	-	TRBV3-1/TRBV3-2	TRBJ1-4	TRBD1
CATANSSGANVLTF	TGTGCCACCGCAAACAGCTCTGGGGCCAACGTCCTGACTTTC	-	TRBV10-3	TRBJ2-6	-
CASSYSSLAGAYEQYF	TGTGCCAGCAGTTACTCGAGTCTAGCGGGGGCCTACGAGCAGTACTTC	-	TRBV6-5	TRBJ2-7	TRBD2
CASSGQGTIPNYGYTF	TGTGCCAGTTCAGGGCAGGGGACCATCCCTAACTATGGCTACACCTTC	-	TRBV7-8	TRBJ1-2	-
CASSGLAGVADTQYF	TGTGCCAGCAGTGGGCTAGCGGGAGTCGCGGATACGCAGTATTTT	-	TRBV3-1/TRBV3-2	TRBJ2-3	TRBD2
CASSQGLGGLSEKLFF	TGTGCCAGCAGCCAAGGGCTCGGGGGCTTAAGCGAAAAACTGTTTTTT	-	TRBV3-1/TRBV3-2	TRBJ1-4	-
CASMGGGNSPLHF	TGTGCCAGCATGGGGGGAGGGAATTCACCCCTCCACTTT	-	TRBV2	TRBJ1-6	-
CASSLTGGLGGYTF	TGTGCCAGCAGCTTAACGGGGGGCCTAGGAGGCTACACCTTC	-	TRBV7-2	TRBJ1-2	-
CASSMELTQGTQYF	TGTGCCAGTAGTATGGAATTAACCCAAGGGACCCAGTACTTC	-	TRBV19	TRBJ2-5	-
CASSSRTRAGNEQFF	TGTGCCAGCAGTTCCCGGACCCGCGCGGGGAATGAGCAGTTCTTC	-	TRBV6-2/TRBV6-3	TRBJ2-1	-
CASSQRDNLRGYTF	TGTGCCAGCAGCCAACGGGACAATTTGCGAGGCTACACCTTC	-	TRBV7-8	TRBJ1-2	-
CASSFQGPRGEAFF	TGTGCCAGCAGTTTCCAGGGTCCTAGGGGTGAAGCTTTCTTT	-	TRBV27	TRBJ1-1	-
CASSLDWGNTEAFF	TGTGCCAGCAGCTTGGACTGGGGAAACACTGAAGCTTTCTTT	-	TRBV5-4	TRBJ1-1	-
CASSQGGTGNTEAFF	TGCGCCAGCAGCCAAGGCGGGACAGGGAACACTGAAGCTTTCTTT	-	TRBV4-1	TRBJ1-1	TRBD1
CASSPSQGPSETQYF	TGTGCCAGCTCACCGTCGCAGGGGCCGAGCGAGACCCAGTACTTC	once	TRBV18	TRBJ2-5	-
CASSPRQRAGRAYEQYF	TGTGCCAGCAGCCCCCGTCAGCGAGCGGGAAGGGCCTACGAGCAGTACTTC	few	TRBV7-6	TRBJ2-7	TRBD2
CASSPDRDQPQHF	TGTGCCAGCAGCCCCGACAGGGATCAGCCCCAGCATTTT	once	TRBV6-2/TRBV6-3	TRBJ1-5	TRBD1
CASSLPVSRELFF	TGTGCCAGCAGCTTACCGGTGAGCCGGGAGCTGTTTTTT	-	TRBV7-6	TRBJ2-2	-
CASSLGSSGSLSQYF	TGTGCCAGCAGCTTAGGGTCTAGCGGGAGTTTGTCGCAGTATTTT	-	TRBV7-8	TRBJ2-3	TRBD2
CASSLETRRWSVGTQYF	TGCGCCAGCAGCTTGGAAACCAGGCGATGGTCCGTCGGTACGCAGTATTTT	once	TRBV5-1	TRBJ2-3	-
CASSRRAGEETQYF	TGTGCCAGCAGCCGGAGAGCGGGAGAAGAGACCCAGTACTTC	-	TRBV11-2	TRBJ2-5	TRBD2
CASSLLGQPQHF	TGTGCCAGCAGCTTATTGGGTCAGCCCCAGCATTTT	-	TRBV11-2	TRBJ1-5	-
CASSSRTGWGSGANVLTF	TGTGCCAGCAGTTCCCGGACAGGGTGGGGCTCTGGGGCCAACGTCCTGACTTTC	-	TRBV27	TRBJ2-6	TRBD1
CAISMAGYEQYF	TGTGCCATCAGCATGGCAGGCTACGAGCAGTACTTC	-	TRBV10-3	TRBJ2-7	-
CASTHRGGYNEQFF	TGTGCCAGCACTCATCGGGGGGGTTACAATGAGCAGTTCTTC	large	TRBV27	TRBJ2-1	TRBD2
CARLGGGVGNTIYF	TGTGCCAGACTAGGAGGGGGGGTTGGAAACACCATATATTTT	-	TRBV21-1	TRBJ1-3	-
CASSLRGHPNTEAFF	TGTGCCAGCAGCTTGAGGGGACACCCGAACACTGAAGCTTTCTTT	-	TRBV7-8	TRBJ1-1	-
CASSLFTQETQYF	TGTGCCAGCAGCTTATTCACCCAAGAGACCCAGTACTTC	-	TRBV13	TRBJ2-5	-
CASSPKHLSDTQYF	TGTGCCAGCTCACCAAAGCACCTCTCGGATACGCAGTATTTT	-	TRBV18	TRBJ2-3	-
CASSPPSGYGYTF	TGTGCCAGCTCACCACCTAGTGGATATGGCTACACCTTC	-	TRBV18	TRBJ1-2	-
CASSPGGADEKLFF	TGTGCCAGCTCACCAGGGGGCGCGGATGAAAAACTGTTTTTT	once	TRBV18	TRBJ1-4	-
CASSLGLPLPYGYTF	TGTGCCAGCAGTTTAGGGCTGCCCTTACCCTATGGCTACACCTTC	-	TRBV28	TRBJ1-2	-
CASSLASGKVYEQYF	TGTGCCAGCAGCTTGGCTAGCGGGAAAGTATACGAGCAGTACTTC	once	TRBV7-9	TRBJ2-7	TRBD2
CASSLGARYTGELFF	TGTGCCAGCAGCTTAGGAGCTAGGTACACCGGGGAGCTGTTTTTT	-	TRBV11-2	TRBJ2-2	-
CAITGGGYGYTF	TGTGCCATCACGGGGGGTGGCTATGGCTACACCTTC	-	TRBV10-3	TRBJ1-2	-
CASSSYWQRRNSPLHF	TGTGCCAGCAGCTCTTACTGGCAGCGAAGAAATTCACCCCTCCACTTT	-	TRBV7-6	TRBJ1-6	-
CASSDSLRAFF	TGTGCCAGCAGTGACAGTCTCAGGGCTTTCTTT	-	TRBV6-1	TRBJ1-1	-